Each of the 29 T cell receptor beta chains below was sequenced from the same sample in a study of T cell repertoires in cytomegalovirus infection. From the reads, TCRdb called clonotypes with MiXCR, one entry per CDR3 protein. The sample contains about 100,000 distinct CDR3 sequences, around 28% of which appear only once. Their antigens are not known. The specimen comprised CD8+ T cells from cultured PBMCs, sampled from culture after CMV antigen stimulation. The receptor source for this set is a human donor in good health (CMV status not recorded). Some clones in this sample may be carry-over from other donors' samples.

This sequence joins TRBV7-6 and TRBJ2-7; D not resolved. V lost 4 bases and J 2 bases, leaving 12 bases between the germline ends. Germline V CDR1 and CDR2: SGHVS, FNYEAQ. This CDR3 has 14 residues. The CDR3 loop is CASSWGTGAYEQYF. CDR3 DNA sequence: TGTGCCAGCAGCTGGGGTACCGGAGCCTACGAGCAGTACTTC.

This clonotype was counted ten times or more. The CDR3 DNA reads as TGTGCCAGCAGTTTAAGACAGCACGGGAACACCGGGGAGCTGTTTTTT. Translating it yields CASSLRQHGNTGELFF. V is TRBV7-2 and J is TRBJ2-2, with D maybe TRBD1 (5 bases). CDR3 length: 16 amino acids. V was shortened by 6 bases and J by 1 base, with 15 bases between the two germline ends. CDR1 is SGHTA, CDR2 FQGNSA, per germline.

The chain employs TRBV20-1 and TRBJ1-6; 7 bases agree with TRBD1. Per germline, CDR1 DFQATT and CDR2 SNEGSKA (reference sequence). The J segment lost 7 bases and the V segment lost 6 bases, leaving 12 bases of the junction unmatched. This CDR3 region has 15 residues. The CDR3 region has the DNA TGCAGTGCCCGGGACAGTTTAATGGGGAATTCACCCCTCCACTTT. Translated: CSARDSLMGNSPLHF.

This rearrangement joins TRBV18 to TRBJ1-3; no clear D. Germline V gene data show CDR1 as KGHSH and CDR2 as LQKENI. There are 14 residues in the CDR3. The V and J ends lost 4 bases and 4 bases respectively, with 11 bases between them. The CDR3 DNA follows: TGTGCCAGCTCACGACAAGAGTGGGGAAACACCATATATTTT. Encoded protein: CASSRQEWGNTIYF.

CDR3 DNA: TGCGCCAGCAGCTCGACAGGGTTTCTGACTGAAGCTTTCTTT. Protein product: CASSSTGFLTEAFF. The V and J genes are TRBV5-1 and TRBJ1-1; 7 bases fit TRBD1. The trim removed 3 bases at V and 5 bases at J, leaving 7 bases unmatched. CDR3 size: 14 residues. CDR1 is SGHRS and CDR2 is YFSETQ in the germline V gene.

This clonotype was recorded many times. CDR3 in amino acids: CASSLWGQDTGELFF. CDR3 nucleotide sequence: TGTGCCAGCAGCTTATGGGGACAGGACACCGGGGAGCTGTTTTTT. The gene calls are TRBV7-2 and TRBJ2-2; 8 bases agree with TRBD1. This CDR3 region has 15 residues. V lost 2 bases, J lost 3 bases, and 2 bases stayed unmatched. Germline V gives CDR1 SGHTA, CDR2 FQGNSA.

This rearrangement joins TRBV19 to TRBJ2-4, with 7 bases lining up with TRBD2. Unmatched junction bases numbered 11, after V lost 6 bases and J lost 6 bases. Germline assignment: CDR1 LNHDA and CDR2 SQIVND (reference sequence). CDR3 length: 15 residues. The CDR3, as DNA: TGTGCCAGTAGAACCATGGGGGGGAGTGGAAACATTCAGTACTTC. Residues: CASRTMGGSGNIQYF.

The V call is TRBV20-1, the J call TRBJ2-3, with 8 bases identical to TRBD2. V dropped 6 bases and J dropped 2; count of bases not matched to a gene: 10. Germline V CDR1 and CDR2: DFQATT, SNEGSKA (reference sequence). The CDR3 loop spans 15 amino acids. Here the CDR3 reads CSAVMQAGATDTQYF. CDR3 DNA sequence: TGCAGTGCCGTTATGCAAGCGGGGGCCACAGATACGCAGTATTTT.

This clonotype was detected only a few times. The rearrangement uses TRBV6-1 and TRBJ2-4, with D maybe TRBD1 (6 bases). The CDR3 runs to 15 residues. CDR1 is MNHNS and CDR2 is SASEGT in the germline V gene. Trimming stripped 3 bases from V and 1 base from J, with 10 bases between. The CDR3 is CASSDWGPAKNIQYF. As DNA, the CDR3 is TGTGCCAGCAGTGACTGGGGGCCGGCCAAAAACATTCAGTACTTC.

The chain employs TRBV27 and TRBJ2-1, with 7 bases lining up with TRBD2. V was pared by 6 bases and J by 6 bases, with 11 bases of the junction left unmatched. The CDR3 totals 15 residues. The germline CDR1 and CDR2 sequences are MNHEY and SMNVEV (reference sequence). CDR3 nucleotide sequence: TGTGCCAGCAGCTGGGTGGGGGGGGGAGGCAATGAGCAGTTCTTC. This translates into CASSWVGGGGNEQFF.

V gene TRBV11-2 combines with J gene TRBJ2-7; D unclear. CDR1 is SGHAT and CDR2 is FQNNGV in the germline V gene. The CDR3 covers 13 residues. V lost 4 bases to trimming and J lost 3 bases, with 10 bases between them. The CDR3 protein is CASSSTGRYEQYF. The CDR3 nucleotides are TGTGCCAGCAGCTCGACTGGCCGCTACGAGCAGTACTTC.

This sequence joins TRBV12-3 or TRBV12-4 and TRBJ1-2; TRBD1 agrees at 7 bases. Trimming took 4 bases from V and 4 from J; bases not matched to a gene: 6. The CDR3 has 14 amino acids. CDR3 region: CASSSGTASYGYTF. The CDR3 DNA follows: TGTGCCAGCAGTTCCGGGACAGCTTCCTATGGCTACACCTTC.

This clonotype turned up a few times. The chain combines TRBV6-1 with TRBJ1-5, with D perhaps TRBD1 (6 bases). The CDR3 is made up of 13 amino acids. V gave up 6 bases and J gave up 6 bases, with 12 bases separating them. CDR1 MNHNS and CDR2 SASEGT come from the germline V gene. CDR3: CASSQDRTQPQHF. CDR3 nucleotides: TGTGCCAGCAGCCAGGACAGAACTCAGCCCCAGCATTTT.

V and J are TRBV6-2 or TRBV6-3 and TRBJ2-7; maybe TRBD1 (6 bases). The germline V gene encodes CDR1 MNHEY and CDR2 SVGEGT. V shed 6 bases and J shed 8 bases, with 14 bases lying between them. This CDR3 is built from 12 residues. The DNA of the CDR3 is TGTGCCAGCAGGCGACAGGTAGACCAGCAGTACTTC. Translation: CASRRQVDQQYF.

In its sample, this clonotype was seen a few times. This chain joins TRBV20-1 and TRBJ2-7, with D possibly matching TRBD2 (6 bases). Germline-derived CDR1 and CDR2 are DFQATT and SNEGSKA (reference sequence). The V and J ends lost 1 base and 6 bases respectively, with 28 bases between them. There are 18 residues in the CDR3. The CDR3 region has the DNA TGCAGTGCTAGAGTCCCCTTGTGGGGGGACCTGGGTCCCCTCGAGCAGTACTTC. As protein: CSARVPLWGDLGPLEQYF.

The chain recombines TRBV6-1 with TRBJ1-5; D gene ambiguous. The ends were cut back, 6 bases at V and 4 bases at J, with 7 bases in the middle. CDR1 and CDR2 from the germline V gene are MNHNS and SASEGT. This CDR3 is built from 12 residues. The CDR3 protein is CASRFGNQPQHF. Written as DNA, the CDR3 is TGTGCCAGCAGGTTTGGGAATCAGCCCCAGCATTTT.

The sample holds a few counts of this clonotype. This sequence joins TRBV2 and TRBJ2-3; TRBD1 matches at 7 bases. The V gene's germline CDR1 is SNHLY and CDR2 FYNNEI. The length of the CDR3 is 14 residues. V shed 3 bases and J 6 bases; nucleotides not matched to a gene: 6. The CDR3 DNA reads TGTGCCAGCAGTGATCTGACAGGGAGTGATACGCAGTATTTT. Translating gives CASSDLTGSDTQYF. Variable domain in full (rest from reference TRBV2 and TRBJ2-3): EPEVTQTPSHQVTQMGQEVILRCVPISNHLYFYWYRQILGQKVEFLVSFYNNEISEKSEIFDDQFSVERPDGSNFTLKIRSTKLEDSAMYFCASSDLTGSDTQYFGPGTRLTVL.

The chain couples TRBV24-1 to TRBJ2-1, with a weak D call TRBD2 (6 bases). The CDR3 is 16 amino acids. CDR1 is KGHDR, CDR2 SFDVKD, per germline. Trimming took 9 bases from V and 2 from J, leaving 19 bases between them. The DNA of the CDR3 is TGTGCCACCTCCGGGGGTGGGCACTCCCCCTACAATGAGCAGTTCTTC. This sequence encodes CATSGGGHSPYNEQFF.

At least ten counts were recorded for this clonotype. The genes are TRBV7-2 and TRBJ2-3; a weak D match, TRBD2 (6 bases). This CDR3 has 17 residues. Germline V gene sequence: CDR1 SGHTA, CDR2 FQGNSA. V lost 1 base, J lost 0 bases, and 14 bases lay in between. CDR3 DNA sequence: TGTGCCAGCAGCTTAGTACCGGGGGTACCTAGCACAGATACGCAGTATTTT. Amino acids: CASSLVPGVPSTDTQYF. Using reference TRBV7-2 and TRBJ2-3 for the parts outside the CDR3, the full variable domain is GAGVSQSPSNKVTEKGKDVELRCDPISGHTALYWYRQSLGQGLEFLIYFQGNSAPDKSGLPSDRFSAERTGGSVSTLTIQRTQQEDSAVYLCASSLVPGVPSTDTQYFGPGTRLTVL.

This clonotype turned up a few times. The chain couples TRBV12-3 or TRBV12-4 to TRBJ2-3; tentative D call: TRBD1 (6 bases). This CDR3 comprises 15 residues. Trimming shortened V by 7 bases and J by 4 bases, and 18 bases separated the two germline ends. CDR3 amino acids: CASTPPGPGADTQYF. The CDR3 DNA reads TGTGCCAGCACACCTCCGGGGCCAGGGGCAGATACGCAGTATTTT.

This clonotype was counted at least ten times. The chain uses TRBV6-1 and TRBJ2-5; weak D call: TRBD2 (6 bases). The CDR3 is 13 residues long. Trimming cost V 9 bases and J 2 bases, with 13 bases left between them. Per germline, CDR1 MNHNS and CDR2 SASEGT. In DNA form, the CDR3 reads TGTGCCAGTTCTGGAGGGCTTCAAGAGACCCAGTACTTC. Its translation is CASSGGLQETQYF.

The chain joins TRBV7-2 to TRBJ1-6, with D unclear. This CDR3 is 14 amino acids long. Per germline, CDR1 SGHTA and CDR2 FQGNSA. The ends were cut back, 3 bases at V and 3 bases at J, with 6 bases in the middle. In DNA form, the CDR3 reads TGTGCCAGCAGCTTTTTGGACTATAATTCACCCCTCCACTTT. It specifies CASSFLDYNSPLHF.

This clonotype came up a few times. The J gene is TRBJ2-1, the V gene TRBV20-1; D is ambiguous. V was clipped by 2 bases and J by 9 bases, with 14 bases between them. This CDR3 has 13 amino acids. Germline values: CDR1 DFQATT, CDR2 SNEGSKA (reference sequence). The CDR3 nucleotides read TGCAGTGCTAGATTCCCCTCGGAGAGTGAGCAGTTCTTC. Protein: CSARFPSESEQFF.

V and J are TRBV7-9 and TRBJ2-7; no reliable D call. V shed 1 base and J shed 6 bases, with 4 bases lying between them. This CDR3 region has 11 residues. Germline CDR1 reads SEHNR; CDR2 reads FQNEAQ (reference sequence). CDR3 protein: CASSLGAEQYF. The CDR3 bases are TGTGCCAGCAGCTTAGGGGCCGAGCAGTACTTC.

On this clonotype: With a much larger clone just one base away, this may be a read error. The CDR3 coding sequence is TGTGCCAGCAGCTCTAGTGTGGCAGTATGGAACACTGAAGCTTCCTTT. Translation gives CASSSSVAVWNTEASF. The chain carries TRBV7-2 and TRBJ1-1; no clear D. The CDR3 totals 16 residues. Germline-derived CDR1 and CDR2 are SGHTA and FQGNSA.

The V and J genes are TRBV4-1 and TRBJ2-2; 11 nucleotides line up with TRBD2. Germline V gene lookup returns CDR1 MGHRA and CDR2 YSYEKL. The length of the CDR3 is 17 residues. Trimming at V came to 3 bases and at J to 4 bases, leaving 7 bases not matched to a gene. CDR3: CASSHSLAGGLTGELFF. The CDR3 nucleotides are TGCGCCAGCAGCCATAGCCTAGCGGGGGGCCTCACCGGGGAGCTGTTTTTT.

This clonotype was seen a handful of times. CDR3 bases: TGTGCCAGCAGCTTAACCGGGACAGGGAACACCGGGGAGCTGTTTTTT. Translation: CASSLTGTGNTGELFF. The chain couples TRBV7-6 to TRBJ2-2, with 8 nucleotides matching TRBD1. V shed 2 bases and J 1 base; nucleotides not matched to a gene: 3. The V gene's germline CDR1 is SGHVS and CDR2 FNYEAQ. This CDR3 is built from 16 residues.

This clonotype was detected a few times. The V and J genes are TRBV12-3 or TRBV12-4 and TRBJ1-2; possibly TRBD1 for D (5 bases). Trimming took 7 bases from V and 5 from J, leaving 23 bases between them. This CDR3 is 16 amino acids long. DNA of the CDR3: TGTGCCAGCACTCCCCCAGGGCTCAACGAATTTTATGGCTACACCTTC. It specifies CASTPPGLNEFYGYTF.

The genes are TRBV7-9 and TRBJ2-7; tentatively, D is TRBD2 (6 bases). Looked up from germline, CDR1 is SEHNR and CDR2 is FQNEAQ (reference sequence). The V gene lost 1 base and the J gene lost 0 bases, with 13 bases spanning the gap. The CDR3 consists of 16 residues. CDR3 nucleotide sequence: TGTGCCAGCAGCTTAGGGCGGGGAGCCCACTCCTACGAGCAGTACTTC. Translation: CASSLGRGAHSYEQYF.